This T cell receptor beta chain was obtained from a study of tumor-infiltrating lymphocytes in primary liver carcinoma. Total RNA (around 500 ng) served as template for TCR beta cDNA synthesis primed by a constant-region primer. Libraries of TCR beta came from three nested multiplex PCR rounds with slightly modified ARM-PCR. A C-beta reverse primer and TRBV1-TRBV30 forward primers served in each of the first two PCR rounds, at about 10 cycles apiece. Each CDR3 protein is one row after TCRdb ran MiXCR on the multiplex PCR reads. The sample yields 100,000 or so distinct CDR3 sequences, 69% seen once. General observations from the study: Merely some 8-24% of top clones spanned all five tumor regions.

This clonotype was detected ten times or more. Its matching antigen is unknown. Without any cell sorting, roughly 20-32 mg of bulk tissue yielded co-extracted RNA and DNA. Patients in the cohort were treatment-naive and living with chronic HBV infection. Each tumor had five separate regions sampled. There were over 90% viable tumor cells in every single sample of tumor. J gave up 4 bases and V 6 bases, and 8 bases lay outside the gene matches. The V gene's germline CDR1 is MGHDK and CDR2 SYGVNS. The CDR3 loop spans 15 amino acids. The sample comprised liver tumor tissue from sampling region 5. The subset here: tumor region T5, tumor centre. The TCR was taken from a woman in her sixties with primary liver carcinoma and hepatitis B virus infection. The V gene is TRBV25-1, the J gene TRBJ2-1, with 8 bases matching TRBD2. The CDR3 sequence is CASRGREVGYNEQFF. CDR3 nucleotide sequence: TGTGCCAGCAGGGGGCGGGAGGTTGGTTACAATGAGCAGTTCTTC.